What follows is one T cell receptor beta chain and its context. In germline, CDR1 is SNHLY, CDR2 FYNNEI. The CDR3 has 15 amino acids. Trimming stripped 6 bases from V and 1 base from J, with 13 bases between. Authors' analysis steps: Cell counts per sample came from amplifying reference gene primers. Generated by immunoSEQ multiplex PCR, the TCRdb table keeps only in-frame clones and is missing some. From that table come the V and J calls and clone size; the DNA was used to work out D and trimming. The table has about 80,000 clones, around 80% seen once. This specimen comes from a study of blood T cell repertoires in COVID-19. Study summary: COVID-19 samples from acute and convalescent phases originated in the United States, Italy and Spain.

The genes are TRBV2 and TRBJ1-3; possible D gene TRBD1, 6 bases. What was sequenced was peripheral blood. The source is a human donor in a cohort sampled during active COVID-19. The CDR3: CASRRQALSGNTIYF. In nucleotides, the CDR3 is TGTGCCAGCAGAAGACAGGCCCTTTCTGGAAACACCATATATTTT.